This passage covers 20 T cell receptor beta chains from one sample sequenced in a study of T-cell memory formation after mild COVID-19. One entry per CDR3 protein results from TCRdb running MiXCR on the 5' RACE reads. The profile shows roughly 170,000 distinct CDR3 sequences, about 18% of them singletons. The sample consisted of PBMCs or a T cell subset sorted from them (not recorded which). The receptors come from a man aged 18 to 29 who had mild COVID-19 (a few samples of this study predate the infection). Cell type and time point are not known.

This clonotype was counted only a few times. The chain links TRBV3-1 to TRBJ2-4; D perhaps matches TRBD2 (5 bases). Per the germline V gene, CDR1 is LGHDT and CDR2 is YNNKEL (reference sequence). V shed 0 bases and J shed 7 bases, with 10 bases lying between them. This CDR3 is built from 14 residues. The CDR3: CASSQEGVGNIQYF. The CDR3 coding sequence is TGTGCCAGCAGCCAAGAGGGAGTGGGGAACATTCAGTACTTC.

V and J are TRBV5-5 and TRBJ2-2; no definite D call. V was trimmed by 1 base and J by 8 bases, leaving 6 bases between them. The length of the CDR3 is 12 residues. From germline, CDR1 is SGHKS and CDR2 YYEKEE (reference sequence). The CDR3 coding sequence is TGTGCCAGCAGCTTGATTAGTGGGGAGCTGTTTTTT. Residues: CASSLISGELFF. Using reference TRBV5-5 and TRBJ2-2 for the parts outside the CDR3, the full variable domain is DAGVTQSPTHLIKTRGQQVTLRCSPISGHKSVSWYQQVLGQGPQFIFQYYEKEERGRGNFPDRFSARQFPNYSSELNVNALLLGDSALYLCASSLISGELFFGEGSRLTVL.

This clonotype was counted only a few times. V gene TRBV2 combines with J gene TRBJ2-5; D uncertain. The CDR3 totals 13 residues. Germline V gives CDR1 SNHLY, CDR2 FYNNEI. V was shortened by 8 bases and J by 0 bases, with 10 bases between the two germline ends. The CDR3 DNA sequence: TGTGCCAGCCTTCTTTCGTACCAAGAGACCCAGTACTTC. Its protein product is CASLLSYQETQYF. The whole variable domain, remainder taken from reference TRBV2 and TRBJ2-5, is EPEVTQTPSHQVTQMGQEVILRCVPISNHLYFYWYRQILGQKVEFLVSFYNNEISEKSEIFDDQFSVERPDGSNFTLKIRSTKLEDSAMYFCASLLSYQETQYFGPGTRLLVL.

A few counts support this clonotype. The chain links TRBV10-3 to TRBJ1-1; D is possibly TRBD1 (5 bases). CDR3 length equals 12 residues. The germline V gene has CDR1 ENHRY and CDR2 SYGVKD. V lost 7 bases, J lost 1 base, and 7 bases lay in between. Here the CDR3 reads CAIMGTNTEAFF. DNA of the CDR3: TGTGCCATCATGGGGACGAACACTGAAGCTTTCTTT.

This clonotype was found a few times. The chain couples TRBV11-2 to TRBJ2-7; D uncertain. This CDR3 spans 15 amino acids. Trimming removed 0 bases from V and 1 base from J, with 10 bases in between. CDR1 SGHAT and CDR2 FQNNGV come from the germline V gene. Written as DNA, the CDR3 is TGTGCCAGCAGCTTAGATTTGGGTTTATCCTACGAGCAGTACTTC. The encoded protein is CASSLDLGLSYEQYF.

The CDR3 sequence: CASSLFGGNYEQYV. Here the CDR3 DNA reads TGTGCCAGCAGTCTCTTCGGGGGTAACTACGAGCAGTACGTC. This chain uses TRBV28 with TRBJ2-7; tentative D call: TRBD2 (6 bases). This CDR3 comprises 14 residues. Germline assignment: CDR1 MDHEN and CDR2 SYDVKM. V lost 5 bases and J lost 3, with 14 bases in between.

This clonotype was counted a few times. The V call is TRBV6-2 or TRBV6-3, the J call TRBJ1-2; 8 nucleotides align to TRBD1. Looked up from germline, CDR1 is MNHEY and CDR2 is SVGEGT. The V gene end was trimmed by 2 bases and the J gene end by 4 bases; junction bases not matched to a gene: 6. The CDR3 is 15 amino acids. CDR3 bases: TGTGCCAGCAGTTACCGGGACAGGATCTTCTATGGCTACACCTTC. Protein: CASSYRDRIFYGYTF.

V is TRBV28 and J is TRBJ1-5, with TRBD1 matching over 8 bases. The CDR3 totals 13 residues. Germline V CDR1 and CDR2: MDHEN, SYDVKM. The J segment lost 6 bases and the V segment lost 9 bases, leaving 7 bases of the junction unmatched. The CDR3 DNA follows: TGTGCCAGTCACAGGGGGATGATTCAGCCCCAGCATTTT. As protein: CASHRGMIQPQHF.

The V and J genes are TRBV10-3 and TRBJ2-5; no reliable D call. Looked up from germline, CDR1 is ENHRY and CDR2 is SYGVKD. Between the trimmed V and J ends, which lost 4 bases and 4 bases, there was a span of 7 bases. CDR3 length: 12 residues. The CDR3 loop is CAISVTAETQYF. DNA for the CDR3: TGTGCCATCAGTGTTACAGCAGAGACCCAGTACTTC.

This clonotype has ten or more counts. The chain recombines TRBV24-1 with TRBJ2-6; D unresolved. The CDR3 has 15 residues. Trimming stripped 3 bases from V and 3 bases from J, with 8 bases between. Germline V lookup: CDR1 KGHDR, CDR2 SFDVKD. CDR3 amino acids: CATSDGRNGANVLTF. Here the CDR3 DNA reads TGTGCCACCAGTGATGGCAGGAATGGGGCCAACGTCCTGACTTTC.

The V gene is TRBV10-3, the J gene TRBJ1-1; D remains unclear. The CDR3 sequence is 14 residues long. Germline V lookup: CDR1 ENHRY, CDR2 SYGVKD. The V end was cut by 3 bases, the J end by 11 bases, with 19 bases between. The CDR3 DNA is TGTGCCATCAGTGACCCGACCGAGCTAAAGAGCGCTTTCTTT. The encoded protein is CAISDPTELKSAFF.

This clonotype was counted a few times. The chain recombines TRBV7-2 with TRBJ2-1; D remains ambiguous. Deletions cut 0 bases from V and 15 bases from J, with 12 bases between. Germline V gene sequence: CDR1 SGHTA, CDR2 FQGNSA. This CDR3 has 12 amino acids. CDR3 sequence: CASSLAPARRFF. The CDR3 DNA is TGTGCCAGCAGCTTAGCTCCAGCCCGGCGGTTCTTC.

The J gene is TRBJ2-3, the V gene TRBV7-6; TRBD1 agrees at 7 bases. The CDR3 is 14 amino acids. V lost 2 bases and J lost 5; bases outside the gene matches: 4. Per the germline V gene, CDR1 is SGHVS and CDR2 is FNYEAQ. The CDR3 DNA sequence: TGTGCCAGCAGCTTAAGGGGGCTGGGAGATACGCAGTATTTT. Protein: CASSLRGLGDTQYF.

This clonotype was seen a handful of times. The V gene is TRBV27, the J gene TRBJ1-1; maybe TRBD1 (6 bases). CDR1 and CDR2 (germline): MNHEY, SMNVEV (reference sequence). This CDR3 comprises 18 residues. V dropped 6 bases and J dropped 1 base, with 24 bases sitting between them. The CDR3 DNA is TGTGCCAGCAGATCTTCACGCTGGAGCAGGGGAGGGAACACTGAAGCTTTCTTT. This encodes CASRSSRWSRGGNTEAFF.

This clonotype was seen more than once but under ten times. The rearrangement joins TRBV20-1 to TRBJ2-1, with D perhaps matching TRBD1 (7 bases). CDR1 DFQATT and CDR2 SNEGSKA come from the germline V gene (reference sequence). CDR3 size: 14 residues. Trimming pared 6 bases from V and 4 bases from J, leaving 16 bases between. In DNA form, the CDR3 reads TGCAGTGCACTAGACAGGGCGGGGTACAATGAGCAGTTCTTC. Protein product: CSALDRAGYNEQFF.

Only a few counts were recorded for this clonotype. CDR3 in amino acids: CATSRDRNWRPLHF. CDR3 nucleotides: TGTGCCACCAGCAGAGATCGGAACTGGAGGCCCCTCCACTTT. This rearrangement joins TRBV15 to TRBJ1-6; D unresolved. The CDR3 is 14 residues long. V gave up 0 bases and J gave up 13 bases, with 13 bases separating them. Germline CDR1 reads LNHNV; CDR2 reads YYDKDF (reference sequence).

The chain recombines TRBV5-6 with TRBJ2-1, with 10 bases fitting TRBD2. CDR1 and CDR2 from the germline V gene are SGHDT and YYEEEE. The junction had 8 bases not matched to a gene; V was cut back by 7 bases and J by 10 bases. The CDR3 sequence is 13 residues long. The CDR3 protein is CASLLTSGAEQFF. CDR3 coding DNA: TGTGCCAGCTTGCTTACTAGCGGGGCAGAGCAGTTCTTC.

A few counts support this clonotype. The V and J genes are TRBV5-6 and TRBJ2-7; no firm D call. The CDR3 length is 14 residues. Looked up from germline, CDR1 is SGHDT and CDR2 is YYEEEE. The V end lost 2 bases, the J end lost 0 bases, and 9 bases lay between the germline ends. CDR3 coding DNA: TGTGCCAGCAGCTTCCGGGCGACCTCCTACGAGCAGTACGTC. Amino acids: CASSFRATSYEQYV.

The V and J genes are TRBV4-3 and TRBJ1-1, with unresolved D. CDR1 and CDR2 from the germline V gene are LGHNA and YSLEER. The CDR3 consists of 15 residues. Trimming pared 1 base from V and 3 bases from J, leaving 12 bases between. The CDR3 loop reads CASSQGRSAYTEAFF. CDR3 sequence (DNA): TGCGCCAGCAGCCAAGGACGGTCGGCTTACACTGAAGCTTTCTTT.

A few counts support this clonotype. V gene TRBV7-2 combines with J gene TRBJ1-6, with D hard to call. V lost 4 bases and J 10 bases, leaving 14 bases between the germline ends. The V gene's germline CDR1 is SGHTA and CDR2 FQGNSA. The CDR3 is made up of 14 amino acids. CDR3 sequence (DNA): TGTGCCAGCAGCTCAGCCTACGGCCGATCACCCCTCCACTTT. It translates to CASSSAYGRSPLHF.